A single sample gave rise to the 23 T cell receptor beta chains below, sequenced in a study of T cell responses to AZD1222 COVID-19 vaccine. Here immunoSEQ multiplex PCR was the method, and the copy in TCRdb shows in-frame clones only, minus some. The sample comprises 150,000 or so clones, 85% to 90% of which are singletons, and 5.5% rests with the top ten. The sequencing here drew on peripheral blood, taken on day 0 of MenACWY control vaccination. The receptors here all came from an adult in good health.

The chain links TRBV7-2 to TRBJ2-7; 7 positions match TRBD1. J was trimmed by 1 base and V by 2 bases; bases with no gene match: 5. Looked up from germline, CDR1 is SGHTA and CDR2 is FQGNSA. The CDR3 totals 15 residues. This CDR3 reads CASSLRDSASYEQYF. As DNA, the CDR3 is TGTGCCAGCAGCTTAAGGGACAGCGCATCCTACGAGCAGTACTTC.

V and J are TRBV18 and TRBJ2-7; 7 positions agree with TRBD2. V was clipped by 3 bases and J by 7 bases; unmatched bases: 9. CDR3 length: 14 residues. The germline gives CDR1 KGHSH, CDR2 LQKENI. The CDR3 bases are TGTGCCAGCTCACCGAGGGAGGGAGTTTGGGAGCAGTACGTC. It specifies CASSPREGVWEQYV.

This clone was detected only a few times. V is TRBV7-2 and J is TRBJ1-1; D perhaps matches TRBD1 (6 bases). Looked up from germline, CDR1 is SGHTA and CDR2 is FQGNSA. The CDR3 is made up of 14 amino acids. V was clipped by 1 base and J by 7 bases, with 13 bases between them. The DNA of the CDR3 is TGTGCCAGCAGCTTAGGGGGGTTACAGGGTGAAGCTTTCTTT. The encoded protein is CASSLGGLQGEAFF.

The rearrangement links TRBV9 to TRBJ2-5; D possibly matches TRBD1 or TRBD2 (5 bases each). The CDR3 spans 15 residues. Germline V gives CDR1 SGDLS, CDR2 YYNGEE. Deletions cut 3 bases from V and 4 bases from J, with 16 bases between. Written as DNA, the CDR3 is TGTGCCAGCAGCGGGGGGTGGGAAAGTGGAGAGACCCAGTACTTC. Amino acid sequence: CASSGGWESGETQYF.

This clone was recorded only once. This CDR3 reads CAQSRGTSGGTDTQYF. DNA of the CDR3: TGTGCCCAATCCAGGGGGACTAGCGGTGGCACAGATACGCAGTATTTT. The chain recombines TRBV30 with TRBJ2-3; 11 positions match TRBD2. The V segment lost 8 bases and the J segment 1 base; nucleotides outside the gene matches: 11. Germline lookup yields CDR1 GTSNPN and CDR2 SVGIG (reference sequence). The CDR3 totals 16 residues.

The chain carries TRBV16 and TRBJ2-7; unclear D gene. V was clipped by 2 bases and J by 4 bases, with 21 bases between them. The CDR3 loop spans 17 amino acids. Germline V CDR1 and CDR2: KGHSY, FQNENV. The CDR3: CASSQNVRQLIKYEQYF. Here the CDR3 DNA reads TGTGCCAGCAGCCAAAATGTAAGGCAACTGATTAAGTACGAGCAGTACTTC.

This sequence joins TRBV28 and TRBJ1-2, with D perhaps matching TRBD1 (5 bases). The CDR3 has 14 residues. Germline V gives CDR1 MDHEN, CDR2 SYDVKM. Trimming took off 6 bases at V and 8 bases at J, with 19 bases between the two ends. The CDR3 nucleotides read TGTGCCAGCAGCCAGACAGAACCGGCTTGGGGCTACACCTTC. This sequence encodes CASSQTEPAWGYTF.

The chain joins TRBV10-3 to TRBJ1-2; the D is unclear. Germline CDR1 reads ENHRY; CDR2 reads SYGVKD. Trimming removed 11 bases at V and 0 bases at J, with 16 bases between. There are 14 residues in the CDR3. CDR3 nucleotide sequence: TGTGCCGTGCACACGGGCCCCGCTAACTATGGCTACACCTTC. Amino acids: CAVHTGPANYGYTF.

The CDR3 sequence is CASKFGLILTEEFF. The CDR3, as DNA: TGTGCCAGCAAGTTCGGTCTAATCCTCACGGAAGAGTTCTTC. The rearrangement uses TRBV5-4 and TRBJ2-1; D gene uncertain. V was pared by 6 bases and J by 14 bases, with 24 bases between. The CDR3 runs to 14 residues. CDR1 is SGHNT and CDR2 is YYREEE in the germline V gene (reference sequence).

This sequence joins TRBV27 and TRBJ1-5, with TRBD1 identical over 9 bases. The V gene's germline CDR1 is MNHEY and CDR2 SMNVEV (reference sequence). CDR3 length: 14 residues. The V gene end was trimmed by 6 bases and the J gene end by 5 bases; junction bases not matched to a gene: 5. CDR3 sequence: CASRGTGLYQPQHF. The CDR3 region has the DNA TGTGCCAGCAGGGGGACAGGGCTTTATCAGCCCCAGCATTTT.

The gene calls are TRBV7-2 and TRBJ2-1; a weak D match, TRBD2 (5 bases). Germline loops: CDR1 SGHTA, CDR2 FQGNSA. Trimming took 0 bases from V and 4 from J, leaving 13 bases between them. This CDR3 is built from 16 residues. This CDR3 is CASSLAWTRLYNEQFF. The CDR3 coding sequence is TGTGCCAGCAGCTTAGCGTGGACTCGACTTTACAATGAGCAGTTCTTC. The full variable domain, completed using reference TRBV7-2 and TRBJ2-1, is GAGVSQSPSNKVTEKGKDVELRCDPISGHTALYWYRQSLGQGLEFLIYFQGNSAPDKSGLPSDRFSAERTGGSVSTLTIQRTQQEDSAVYLCASSLAWTRLYNEQFFGPGTRLTVL.

V gene TRBV11-3 combines with J gene TRBJ2-2; TRBD2 agrees at 8 bases. CDR1 and CDR2 (germline): SGHNT, YENEEA. The CDR3 totals 14 residues. V shed 7 bases, J shed 6 bases, and the junction held 7 bases outside the gene matches. CDR3 protein: CASIAGGGAGELFF. The CDR3 bases are TGTGCCAGCATCGCGGGAGGAGGGGCCGGGGAGCTGTTTTTT. Full variable domain (missing parts from reference TRBV11-3 and TRBJ2-2): EAGVVQSPRYKIIEKKQPVAFWCNPISGHNTLYWYLQNLGQGPELLIRYENEEAVDDSQLPKDRFSAERLKGVDSTLKIQPAELGDSAVYLCASIAGGGAGELFFGEGSRLTVL.

V gene TRBV5-1 combines with J gene TRBJ1-2; 9 bases map to TRBD1. Germline trimming cut 2 bases from V and 0 bases from J; bases unmatched to any gene: 8. Germline assignment: CDR1 SGHRS and CDR2 YFSETQ. The CDR3 runs 17 residues. The CDR3 is CASSFQTGGQTNYGYTF. The CDR3 DNA is TGCGCCAGCAGCTTTCAGACAGGGGGGCAAACTAACTATGGCTACACCTTC.

The rearrangement links TRBV12-3 or TRBV12-4 to TRBJ2-5; D call uncertain. The V gene lost 6 bases and the J gene lost 3 bases, with 5 bases spanning the gap. The CDR3 runs 11 residues. The CDR3 spells CASREKETQYF. The DNA for the CDR3 is TGTGCCAGCAGGGAGAAAGAGACCCAGTACTTC.

The chain links TRBV19 to TRBJ2-1; 8 bases match TRBD2. The CDR3 runs to 17 residues. V trimming: 1 base; J trimming: 6 bases; junction bases outside the gene matches: 11. CDR1 LNHDA and CDR2 SQIVND come from the germline V gene (reference sequence). Here the CDR3 DNA reads TGTGCCAGTAGTATAGGAGCGGGAGAATATGTACGCAATGAGCAGTTCTTC. Amino acids: CASSIGAGEYVRNEQFF. The variable domain in full, with the rest retrieved from reference TRBV19 and TRBJ2-1, is DGGITQSPKYLFRKEGQNVTLSCEQNLNHDAMYWYRQDPGQGLRLIYYSQIVNDFQKGDIAEGYSVSREKKESFPLTVTSAQKNPTAFYLCASSIGAGEYVRNEQFFGPGTRLTVL.

V usage is TRBV7-9 and J usage is TRBJ2-1, with D possibly called TRBD1 or TRBD2 (5 bases each). Germline V gene data show CDR1 as SEHNR and CDR2 as FQNEAQ (reference sequence). The V end was cut by 10 bases, the J end by 6 bases, with 19 bases between. There are 14 residues in the CDR3. The CDR3 DNA follows: TGTGCCACCAGAAGTCGAGGGGCGACCAATGAGCAGTTCTTC. Protein: CATRSRGATNEQFF.

Regarding this clone: The same CDR3 is also encoded by other DNA sequences in this sample. V is TRBV3-1 (or the pseudogene TRBV3-2) and J is TRBJ1-3; D remains unclear. Germline values: CDR1 LGHDT, CDR2 YNNKEL (reference sequence). The CDR3 totals 12 residues. Trimming removed 6 bases from V and 1 base from J, with 4 bases in between. CDR3 protein: CASSQSGNTIYF. The CDR3 DNA is TGTGCCAGCAGTCAGTCTGGAAACACCATATATTTT.

The genes are TRBV20-1 and TRBJ2-5, with D perhaps matching TRBD2 (5 bases). The CDR3 is made up of 13 amino acids. The V gene's germline CDR1 is DFQATT and CDR2 SNEGSKA (reference sequence). With 3 bases removed from V and 3 bases from J, the gap between germline ends came to 11 bases. The CDR3 sequence: CSASRTAKETQYF. The CDR3 DNA sequence: TGCAGTGCTAGTAGGACTGCAAAAGAGACCCAGTACTTC.

The V and J genes are TRBV4-2 and TRBJ2-7; 7 nucleotides line up with TRBD2. Germline V gene lookup returns CDR1 LGHNA and CDR2 YNFKEQ. The length of the CDR3 is 14 residues. Trimming cost V 0 bases and J 5 bases; bases outside gene matches: 4. The CDR3 protein is CASSQDILADEQYF. The CDR3 DNA follows: TGTGCCAGCAGCCAAGATATTCTAGCGGACGAGCAGTACTTC.

This clone has just one count. The V and J genes are TRBV6-5 and TRBJ1-5; the match to TRBD1 covers 7 bases. CDR3 length: 15 amino acids. With V trimmed by 6 bases and J by 6 bases, 11 bases remained unmatched. In germline, CDR1 is MNHEY, CDR2 SVGAGI. The CDR3 is CASRKSGGGTQPQHF. DNA of the CDR3: TGTGCCAGCAGGAAATCAGGGGGAGGCACTCAGCCCCAGCATTTT.

This sequence joins TRBV7-2 and TRBJ2-1, with D maybe TRBD2 (6 bases). Trimming cost V 5 bases and J 5 bases, with 16 bases left between them. The germline CDR1 and CDR2 sequences are SGHTA and FQGNSA. There are 15 residues in the CDR3. The CDR3 spells CASSLSGGNNNEQFF. The CDR3 DNA reads as TGTGCCAGCAGCCTCAGTGGCGGGAATAACAATGAGCAGTTCTTC. Together with reference TRBV7-2 and TRBJ2-1, the CDR3 gives the full variable domain: GAGVSQSPSNKVTEKGKDVELRCDPISGHTALYWYRQSLGQGLEFLIYFQGNSAPDKSGLPSDRFSAERTGGSVSTLTIQRTQQEDSAVYLCASSLSGGNNNEQFFGPGTRLTVL.

This chain connects TRBV4-1 to TRBJ1-3; no clear D. The CDR3 sequence is 13 residues long. Germline CDR1 and CDR2: MGHRA and YSYEKL. The germline V and J ends were trimmed by 2 bases and 7 bases, with 9 bases remaining between them. The CDR3 sequence is CASSQTGGNTIYF. The CDR3 DNA follows: TGCGCCAGCAGCCAAACGGGTGGGAACACCATATATTTT.

V and J are TRBV6-5 and TRBJ1-2; D call uncertain. This CDR3 is built from 12 residues. The germline V and J ends were trimmed by 4 bases and 8 bases, with 11 bases remaining between them. Per germline, CDR1 MNHEY and CDR2 SVGAGI. Written as DNA, the CDR3 is TGTGCCAGCAGTTCCCGTACGGAGGGCTACACCTTC. It encodes CASSSRTEGYTF.